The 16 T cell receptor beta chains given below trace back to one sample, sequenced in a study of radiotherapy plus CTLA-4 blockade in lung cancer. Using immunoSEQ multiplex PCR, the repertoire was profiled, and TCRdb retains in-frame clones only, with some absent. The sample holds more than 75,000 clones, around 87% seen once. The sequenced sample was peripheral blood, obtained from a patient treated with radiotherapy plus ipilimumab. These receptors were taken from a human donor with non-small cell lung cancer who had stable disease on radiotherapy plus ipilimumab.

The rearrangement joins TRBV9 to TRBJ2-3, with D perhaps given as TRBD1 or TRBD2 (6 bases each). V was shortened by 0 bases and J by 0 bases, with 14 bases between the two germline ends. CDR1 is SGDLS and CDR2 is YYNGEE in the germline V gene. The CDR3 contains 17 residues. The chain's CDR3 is CASSVVGGGISTDTQYF. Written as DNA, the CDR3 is TGTGCCAGCAGCGTAGTGGGGGGCGGGATCAGCACAGATACGCAGTATTTT.

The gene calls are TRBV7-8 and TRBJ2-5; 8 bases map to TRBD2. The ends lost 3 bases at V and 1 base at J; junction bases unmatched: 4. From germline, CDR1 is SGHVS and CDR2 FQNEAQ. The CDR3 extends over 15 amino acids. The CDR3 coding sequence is TGTGCCAGCAGCTTTCGGGAGGGTGTCCAAGAGACCCAGTACTTC. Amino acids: CASSFREGVQETQYF.

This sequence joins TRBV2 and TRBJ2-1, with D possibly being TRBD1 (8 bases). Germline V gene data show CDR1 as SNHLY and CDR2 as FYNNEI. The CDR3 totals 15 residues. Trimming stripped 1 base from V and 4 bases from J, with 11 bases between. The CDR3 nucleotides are TGTGCCAGCAGTGAAGACAGGGGGGGTTACAATGAGCAGTTCTTC. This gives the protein CASSEDRGGYNEQFF.

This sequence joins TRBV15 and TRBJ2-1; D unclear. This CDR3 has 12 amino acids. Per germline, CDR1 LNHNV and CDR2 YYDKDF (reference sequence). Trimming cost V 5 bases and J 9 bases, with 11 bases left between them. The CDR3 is CATSQDRAEQFF. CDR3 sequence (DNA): TGTGCCACCAGCCAGGATAGGGCTGAGCAGTTCTTC.

CDR3 in DNA: TGCGCCAGCAGCTTGGGCGGGAGGGCAGAAGAGACCCAGTACTTC. This translates into CASSLGGRAEETQYF. The rearrangement uses TRBV5-1 and TRBJ2-5; 9 nucleotides agree with TRBD2. The trim removed 0 bases at V and 3 bases at J, leaving 3 bases unmatched. Germline V gene lookup returns CDR1 SGHRS and CDR2 YFSETQ. This CDR3 contains 15 residues.

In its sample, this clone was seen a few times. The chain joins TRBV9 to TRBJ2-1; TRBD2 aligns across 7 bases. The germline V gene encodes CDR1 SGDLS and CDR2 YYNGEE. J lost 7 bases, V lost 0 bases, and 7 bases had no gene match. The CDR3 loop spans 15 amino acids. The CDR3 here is CASSVVSSGGNEQFF. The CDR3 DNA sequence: TGTGCCAGCAGCGTAGTATCTAGCGGAGGGAATGAGCAGTTCTTC.

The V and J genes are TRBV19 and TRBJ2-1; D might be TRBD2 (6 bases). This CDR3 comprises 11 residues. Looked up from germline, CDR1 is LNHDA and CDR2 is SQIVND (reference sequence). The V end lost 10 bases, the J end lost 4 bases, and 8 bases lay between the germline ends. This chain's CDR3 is CATGTYNEQFF. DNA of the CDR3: TGTGCCACCGGGACTTACAATGAGCAGTTCTTC.

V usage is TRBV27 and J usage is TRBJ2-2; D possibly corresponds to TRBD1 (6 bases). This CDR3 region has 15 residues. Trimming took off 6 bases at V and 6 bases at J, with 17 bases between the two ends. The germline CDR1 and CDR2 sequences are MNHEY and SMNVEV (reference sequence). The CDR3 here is CASRGTGSLAGELFF. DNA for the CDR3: TGTGCCAGCAGAGGAACAGGGAGTTTGGCCGGGGAGCTGTTTTTT.

The CDR3 region is CAWKKGAVDVNTGELFF. CDR3 sequence (DNA): TGTGCCTGGAAGAAGGGGGCGGTCGATGTCAACACCGGGGAGCTGTTTTTT. The chain joins TRBV30 to TRBJ2-2; 7 bases map to TRBD1. J was trimmed by 2 bases and V by 4 bases; bases with no gene match: 13. CDR1 is GTSNPN and CDR2 is SVGIG in the germline V gene (reference sequence). The CDR3 consists of 17 residues. The full variable domain, completed using reference TRBV30 and TRBJ2-2, is SQTIHQWPATLVQPVGSPLSLECTVEGTSNPNLYWYRQAAGRGLQLLFYSVGIGQISSEVPQNLSASRPQDRQFILSSKKLLLSDSGFYLCAWKKGAVDVNTGELFFGEGSRLTVL.

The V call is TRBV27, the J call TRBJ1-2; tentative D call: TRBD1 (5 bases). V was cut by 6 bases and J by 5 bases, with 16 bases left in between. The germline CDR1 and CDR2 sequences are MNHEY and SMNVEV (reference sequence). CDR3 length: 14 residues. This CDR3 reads CASRLRGPGYGYTF. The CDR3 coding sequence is TGTGCCAGCAGGTTAAGGGGTCCGGGGTATGGCTACACCTTC.

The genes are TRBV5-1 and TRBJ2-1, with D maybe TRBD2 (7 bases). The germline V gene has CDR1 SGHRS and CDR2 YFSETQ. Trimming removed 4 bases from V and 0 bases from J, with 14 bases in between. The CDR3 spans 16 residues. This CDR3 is CASSPGGGSSYNEQFF. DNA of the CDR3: TGCGCCAGCAGCCCGGGGGGCGGGAGCTCCTACAATGAGCAGTTCTTC. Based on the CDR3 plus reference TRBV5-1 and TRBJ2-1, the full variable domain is KAGVTQTPRYLIKTRGQQVTLSCSPISGHRSVSWYQQTPGQGLQFLFEYFSETQRNKGNFPGRFSGRQFSNSRSEMNVSTLELGDSALYLCASSPGGGSSYNEQFFGPGTRLTVL.

CDR3 residues: CASSLGGVRNQETQYF. In DNA, the CDR3 is TGCGCCAGCAGCTTGGGGGGCGTCAGGAACCAAGAGACCCAGTACTTC. This rearrangement joins TRBV5-1 to TRBJ2-5; TRBD1 is a possible D gene (5 bases). CDR1 SGHRS and CDR2 YFSETQ come from the germline V gene. This CDR3 has 16 amino acids. V dropped 0 bases and J dropped 0 bases, with 12 bases sitting between them.

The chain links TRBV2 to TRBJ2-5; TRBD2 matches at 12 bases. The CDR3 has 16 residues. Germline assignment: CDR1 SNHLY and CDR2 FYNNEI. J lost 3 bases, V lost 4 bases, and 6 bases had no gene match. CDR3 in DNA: TGTGCCAGCAGTGTTTGGGCTAGCGGGGGGGAAGAGACCCAGTACTTC. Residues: CASSVWASGGEETQYF.

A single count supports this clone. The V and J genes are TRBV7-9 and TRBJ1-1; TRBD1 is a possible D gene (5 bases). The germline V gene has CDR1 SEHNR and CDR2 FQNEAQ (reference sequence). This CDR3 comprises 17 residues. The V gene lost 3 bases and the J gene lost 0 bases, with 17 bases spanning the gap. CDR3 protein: CASSLGQGGRMNTEAFF. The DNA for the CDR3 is TGTGCCAGCAGCTTGGGGCAGGGAGGTAGGATGAACACTGAAGCTTTCTTT.

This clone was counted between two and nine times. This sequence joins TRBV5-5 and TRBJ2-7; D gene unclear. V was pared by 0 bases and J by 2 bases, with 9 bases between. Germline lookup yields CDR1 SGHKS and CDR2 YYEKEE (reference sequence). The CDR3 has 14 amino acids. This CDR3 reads CASSLDGFAYEQYF. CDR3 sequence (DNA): TGTGCCAGCAGCTTGGATGGCTTTGCCTACGAGCAGTACTTC.

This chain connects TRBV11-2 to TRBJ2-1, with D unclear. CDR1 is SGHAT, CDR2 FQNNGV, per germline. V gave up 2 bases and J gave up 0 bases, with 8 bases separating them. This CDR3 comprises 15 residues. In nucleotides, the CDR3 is TGTGCCAGCAGCTTAATAGCTGACTCCTACAATGAGCAGTTCTTC. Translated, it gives CASSLIADSYNEQFF. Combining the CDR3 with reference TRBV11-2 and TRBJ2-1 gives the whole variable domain EAGVAQSPRYKIIEKRQSVAFWCNPISGHATLYWYQQILGQGPKLLIQFQNNGVVDDSQLPKDRFSAERLKGVDSTLKIQPAKLEDSAVYLCASSLIADSYNEQFFGPGTRLTVL.